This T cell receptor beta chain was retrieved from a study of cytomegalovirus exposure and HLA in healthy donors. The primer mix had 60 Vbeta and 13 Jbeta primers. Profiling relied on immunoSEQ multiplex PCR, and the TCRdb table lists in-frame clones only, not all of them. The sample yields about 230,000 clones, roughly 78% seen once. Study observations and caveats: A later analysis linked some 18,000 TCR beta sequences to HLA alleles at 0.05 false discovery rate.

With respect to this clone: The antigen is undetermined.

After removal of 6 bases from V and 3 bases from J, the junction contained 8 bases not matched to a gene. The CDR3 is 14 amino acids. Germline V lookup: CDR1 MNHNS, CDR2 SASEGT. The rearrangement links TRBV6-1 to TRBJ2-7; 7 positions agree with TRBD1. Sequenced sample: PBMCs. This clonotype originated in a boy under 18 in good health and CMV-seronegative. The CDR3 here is CASSRTGVNYEQYF. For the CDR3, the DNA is TGTGCCAGCAGCCGAACAGGGGTGAACTACGAGCAGTACTTC.